These T cell receptor beta chains were read from a single sample in a study of OX40 agonist ivuxolimab in advanced cancers. Assay used: immunoSEQ multiplex PCR; TCRdb lists only in-frame clones, some missing. The repertoire has about 64,000 clones, roughly 89% of them found once; the top ten carry approximately 3%. The sample was CD4+ or CD8+ T cells sorted from blood, taken in a trial of the OX40 agonist ivuxolimab. The receptors stem from an adult with an advanced solid tumor such as melanoma, head and neck, liver or kidney cancer. Both conserved end residues are part of each CDR3. D genes are given only for firm matches. Part of the rows lack a size; the others show once, few, many or a class for expanded clones.

D gene,clone size,J gene,V gene,CDR3 length,CDR3 protein
TRBD1,-,TRBJ1-2,TRBV5-1,15,CASSLGGTGVYGYTF
-,few,TRBJ1-5,TRBV6-5,13,CASTLNSNQPQHF
-,-,TRBJ2-7,TRBV28,15,CASTPEGRRNYEQYF
-,-,TRBJ2-2,TRBV7-3,17,CASSLTGSGPNTGELFF
-,-,TRBJ2-1,TRBV19,13,CASRVVGVGEQFF
TRBD1,-,TRBJ1-1,TRBV7-9,15,CASSSQGARGTEAFF
-,once,TRBJ1-6,TRBV25-1,16,CASSEPGSSYNSPLHF
-,-,TRBJ2-7,TRBV5-5,14,CASSLVVNFYEQYF
TRBD2,-,TRBJ2-3,TRBV19,14,CASSSGLNTDTQYF
-,-,TRBJ2-3,TRBV5-1,12,CASSSGGDTQYF
-,-,TRBJ2-7,TRBV28,15,CASSPGLKSSYEQYF
-,-,TRBJ2-2,TRBV5-1,15,CASSFMTANTGELFF
-,-,TRBJ2-7,TRBV2,12,CASRIVFYEQYF
-,-,TRBJ1-2,TRBV25-1,14,CASRGNTRGYGYTF
-,-,TRBJ2-7,TRBV5-6,15,CASSLAFGSSYEQYF
-,-,TRBJ1-5,TRBV9,14,CASSPGAVQFAQHF
-,-,TRBJ2-1,TRBV27,11,CASSSRYEQFF
-,-,TRBJ2-7,TRBV5-4,15,CASSLKGSLSYEQYF